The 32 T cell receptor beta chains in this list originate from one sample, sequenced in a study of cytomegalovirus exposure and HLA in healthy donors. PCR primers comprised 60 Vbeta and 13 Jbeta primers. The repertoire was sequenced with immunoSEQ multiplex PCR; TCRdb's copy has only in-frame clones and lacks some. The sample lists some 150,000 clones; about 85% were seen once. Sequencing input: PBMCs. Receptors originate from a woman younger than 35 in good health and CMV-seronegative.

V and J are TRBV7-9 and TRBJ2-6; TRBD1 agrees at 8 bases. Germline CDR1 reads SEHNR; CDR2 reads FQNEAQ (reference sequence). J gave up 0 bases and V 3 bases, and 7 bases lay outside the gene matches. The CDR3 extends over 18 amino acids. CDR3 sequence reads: CASSLRQGLSSGANVLTF. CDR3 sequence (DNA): TGTGCCAGCAGCTTGCGACAGGGGTTAAGCTCTGGGGCCAACGTCCTGACTTTC.

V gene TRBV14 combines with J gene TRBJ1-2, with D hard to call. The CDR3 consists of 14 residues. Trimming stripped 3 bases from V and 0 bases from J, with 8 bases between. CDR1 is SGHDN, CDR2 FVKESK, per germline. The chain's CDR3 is CASSQRGTNYGYTF. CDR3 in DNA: TGTGCCAGCAGCCAGAGAGGGACTAACTATGGCTACACCTTC.

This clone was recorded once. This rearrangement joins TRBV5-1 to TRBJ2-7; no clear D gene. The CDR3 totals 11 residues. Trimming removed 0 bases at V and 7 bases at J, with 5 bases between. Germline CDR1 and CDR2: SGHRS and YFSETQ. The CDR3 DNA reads TGCGCCAGCAGCTTGGAGAGAGAGCAGTACTTC. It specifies CASSLEREQYF.

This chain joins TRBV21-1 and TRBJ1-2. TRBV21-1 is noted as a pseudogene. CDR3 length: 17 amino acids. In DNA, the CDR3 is TGTGCCAGCACCAAGGGGGGGAGCAGACAAATTAACTATGGCTACACCTTC. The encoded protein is CASTKGGSRQINYGYTF.

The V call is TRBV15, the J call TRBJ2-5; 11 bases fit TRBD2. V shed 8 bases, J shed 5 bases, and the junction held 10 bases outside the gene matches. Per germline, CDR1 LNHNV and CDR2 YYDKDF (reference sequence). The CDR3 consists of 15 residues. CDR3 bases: TGTGCCACCCAATCTAGCGGGGGGCCGGAGGAGACCCAGTACTTC. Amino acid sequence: CATQSSGGPEETQYF.

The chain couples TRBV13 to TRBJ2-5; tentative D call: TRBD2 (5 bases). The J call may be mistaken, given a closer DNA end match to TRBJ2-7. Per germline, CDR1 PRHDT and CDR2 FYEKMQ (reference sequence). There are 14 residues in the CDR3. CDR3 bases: TGTGCCAGCAGCTACGAGTCAACAGAGGGCGAGCAGTACTTC. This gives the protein CASSYESTEGEQYF.

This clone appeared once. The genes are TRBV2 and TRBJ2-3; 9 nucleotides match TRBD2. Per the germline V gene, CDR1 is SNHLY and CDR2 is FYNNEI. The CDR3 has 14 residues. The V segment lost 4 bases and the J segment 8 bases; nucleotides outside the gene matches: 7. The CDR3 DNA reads TGTGCCAGCAGTGGGGGGCTAGCGGGGAGTACGCAGTATTTT. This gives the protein CASSGGLAGSTQYF.

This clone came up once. The CDR3 protein is CASSSGGTGELFF. The CDR3, as DNA: TGTGCCAGCAGCAGCGGTGGGACCGGGGAGCTGTTTTTT. This sequence joins TRBV7-9 and TRBJ2-2, with a possible D match to TRBD2 (5 bases). Trimming removed 5 bases at V and 5 bases at J, with 9 bases between. CDR3 length equals 13 residues. Germline V gives CDR1 SEHNR, CDR2 FQNEAQ (reference sequence).

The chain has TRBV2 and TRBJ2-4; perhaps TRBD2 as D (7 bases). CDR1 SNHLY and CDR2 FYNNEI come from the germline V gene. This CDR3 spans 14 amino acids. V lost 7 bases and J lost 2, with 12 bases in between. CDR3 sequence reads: CASIKGGTKNIQYF. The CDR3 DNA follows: TGTGCCAGCATTAAGGGGGGGACCAAAAACATTCAGTACTTC.

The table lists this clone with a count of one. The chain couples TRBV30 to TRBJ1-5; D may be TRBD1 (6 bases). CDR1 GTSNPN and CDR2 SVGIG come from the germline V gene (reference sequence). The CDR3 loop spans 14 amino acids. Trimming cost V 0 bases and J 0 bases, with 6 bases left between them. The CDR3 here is CAWSVDSSNQPQHF. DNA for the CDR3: TGTGCCTGGAGTGTGGACAGTAGCAATCAGCCCCAGCATTTT.

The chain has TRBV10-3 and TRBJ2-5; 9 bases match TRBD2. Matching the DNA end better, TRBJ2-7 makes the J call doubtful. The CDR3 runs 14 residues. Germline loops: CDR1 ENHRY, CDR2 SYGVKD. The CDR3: CAMAGTSMEYEQYF. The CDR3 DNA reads TGTGCCATGGCCGGGACTAGCATGGAGTACGAGCAGTACTTC.

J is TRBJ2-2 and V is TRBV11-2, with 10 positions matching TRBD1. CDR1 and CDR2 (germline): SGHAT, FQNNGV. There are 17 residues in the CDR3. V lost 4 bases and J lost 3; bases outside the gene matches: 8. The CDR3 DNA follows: TGTGCCAGCAGCTCTCGACAGGGGGCGTATTACACCGGGGAGCTGTTTTTT. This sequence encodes CASSSRQGAYYTGELFF.

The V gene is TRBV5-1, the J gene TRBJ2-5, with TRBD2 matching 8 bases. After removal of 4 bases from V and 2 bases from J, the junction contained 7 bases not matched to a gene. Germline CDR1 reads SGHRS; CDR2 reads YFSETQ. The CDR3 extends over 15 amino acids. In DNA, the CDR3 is TGCGCCAGCAGCCAGCCTAGCGGGCAACAAGAGACCCAGTACTTC. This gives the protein CASSQPSGQQETQYF.

The CDR3 bases are TGTGCCGCGAACTATGGGGACAGGGGGTTTGAAGAGCAGTACTTC. Translating it yields CAANYGDRGFEEQYF. The chain is built from TRBV7-9 and TRBJ2-7; 11 bases fit TRBD1. The V gene end was trimmed by 11 bases and the J gene end by 7 bases; junction bases not matched to a gene: 16. The CDR3 sequence is 15 residues long. Germline CDR1 reads SEHNR; CDR2 reads FQNEAQ (reference sequence).

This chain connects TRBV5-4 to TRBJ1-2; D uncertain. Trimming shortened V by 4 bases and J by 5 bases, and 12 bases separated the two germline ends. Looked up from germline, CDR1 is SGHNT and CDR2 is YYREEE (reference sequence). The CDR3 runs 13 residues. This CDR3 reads CASSLSPLYGYTF. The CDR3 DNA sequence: TGTGCCAGCAGCCTATCTCCCCTTTATGGCTACACCTTC.

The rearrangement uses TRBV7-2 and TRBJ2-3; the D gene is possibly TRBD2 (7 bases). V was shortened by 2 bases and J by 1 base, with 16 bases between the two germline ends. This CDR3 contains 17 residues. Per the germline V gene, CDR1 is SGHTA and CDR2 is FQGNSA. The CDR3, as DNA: TGTGCCAGCAGCTTAAGGGGGGGCAGGGAGCGCACAGATACGCAGTATTTT. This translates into CASSLRGGRERTDTQYF.

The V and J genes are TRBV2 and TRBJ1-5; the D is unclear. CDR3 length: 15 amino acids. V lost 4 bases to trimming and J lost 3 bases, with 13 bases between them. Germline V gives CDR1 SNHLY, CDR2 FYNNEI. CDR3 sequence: CASSVAPQVNQPQHF. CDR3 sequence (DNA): TGTGCCAGCAGTGTGGCCCCGCAGGTCAATCAGCCCCAGCATTTT.

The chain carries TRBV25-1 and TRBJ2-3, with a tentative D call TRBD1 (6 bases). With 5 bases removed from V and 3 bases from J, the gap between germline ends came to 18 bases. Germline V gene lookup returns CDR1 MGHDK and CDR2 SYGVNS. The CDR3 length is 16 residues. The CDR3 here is CASSYAQGRVTDTQYF. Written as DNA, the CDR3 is TGTGCCAGCAGTTACGCACAGGGTCGGGTTACAGATACGCAGTATTTT.

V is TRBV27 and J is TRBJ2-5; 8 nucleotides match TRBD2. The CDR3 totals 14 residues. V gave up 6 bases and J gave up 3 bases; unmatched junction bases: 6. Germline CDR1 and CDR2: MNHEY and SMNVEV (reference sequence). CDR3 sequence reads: CASSRTGGEETQYF. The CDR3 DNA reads TGTGCCAGCAGCCGCACCGGGGGGGAAGAGACCCAGTACTTC.

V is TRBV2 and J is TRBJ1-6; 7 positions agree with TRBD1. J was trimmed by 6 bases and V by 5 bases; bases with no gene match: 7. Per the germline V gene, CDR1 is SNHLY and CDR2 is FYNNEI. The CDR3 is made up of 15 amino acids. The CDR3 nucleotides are TGTGCCAGCAGTTCCCGGACAGGAACTAATTCACCCCTCCACTTT. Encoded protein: CASSSRTGTNSPLHF.

This chain's CDR3 is CAWSGGQGVSYEQYF. The CDR3 coding sequence is TGTGCCTGGAGTGGAGGACAGGGAGTCTCCTACGAGCAGTACTTC. The V call is TRBV30, the J call TRBJ2-7; 8 bases map to TRBD1. The V gene's germline CDR1 is GTSNPN and CDR2 SVGIG (reference sequence). Trimming took 1 base from V and 0 from J; bases not matched to a gene: 5. The CDR3 loop spans 15 amino acids.

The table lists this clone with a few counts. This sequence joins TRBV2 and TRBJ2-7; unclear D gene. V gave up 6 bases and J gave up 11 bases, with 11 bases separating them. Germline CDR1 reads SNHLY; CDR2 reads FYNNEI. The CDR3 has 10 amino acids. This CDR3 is CASRRQDEYF. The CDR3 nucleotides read TGTGCCAGCAGAAGACAAGATGAGTACTTC.

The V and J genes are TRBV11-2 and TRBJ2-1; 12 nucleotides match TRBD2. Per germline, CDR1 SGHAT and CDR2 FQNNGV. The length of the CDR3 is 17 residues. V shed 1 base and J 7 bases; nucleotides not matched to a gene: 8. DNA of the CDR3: TGTGCCAGCAGCTTAGGTCTAGCGGGGGGGCCTCTGAATGAGCAGTTCTTC. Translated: CASSLGLAGGPLNEQFF.

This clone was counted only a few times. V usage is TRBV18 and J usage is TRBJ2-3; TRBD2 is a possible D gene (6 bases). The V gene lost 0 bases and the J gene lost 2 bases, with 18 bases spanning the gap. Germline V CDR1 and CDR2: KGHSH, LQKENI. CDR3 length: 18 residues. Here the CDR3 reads CASSPPWDFSYYTDTQYF. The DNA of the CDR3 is TGTGCCAGCTCACCACCTTGGGACTTCTCATACTACACAGATACGCAGTATTTT.

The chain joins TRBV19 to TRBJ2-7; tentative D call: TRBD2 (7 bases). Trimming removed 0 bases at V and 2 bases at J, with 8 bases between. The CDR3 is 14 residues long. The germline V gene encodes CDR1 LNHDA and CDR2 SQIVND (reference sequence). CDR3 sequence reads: CASSIERGPYEQYF. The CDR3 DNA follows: TGTGCCAGTAGTATAGAGCGGGGGCCCTACGAGCAGTACTTC. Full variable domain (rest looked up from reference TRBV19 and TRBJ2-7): DGGITQSPKYLFRKEGQNVTLSCEQNLNHDAMYWYRQDPGQGLRLIYYSQIVNDFQKGDIAEGYSVSREKKESFPLTVTSAQKNPTAFYLCASSIERGPYEQYFGPGTRLTVT.

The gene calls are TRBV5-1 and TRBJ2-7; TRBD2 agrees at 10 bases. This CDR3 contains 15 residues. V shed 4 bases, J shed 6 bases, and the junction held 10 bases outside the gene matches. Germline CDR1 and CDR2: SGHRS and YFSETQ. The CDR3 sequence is CASSLEVLAGAEQYF. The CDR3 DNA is TGCGCCAGCAGCCTAGAAGTCCTAGCGGGAGCCGAGCAGTACTTC.

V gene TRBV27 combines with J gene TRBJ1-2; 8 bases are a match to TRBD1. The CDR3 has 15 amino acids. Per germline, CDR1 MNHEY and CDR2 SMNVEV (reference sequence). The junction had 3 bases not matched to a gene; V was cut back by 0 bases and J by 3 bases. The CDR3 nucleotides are TGTGCCAGCAGTTTATCTCTGGACAGGGACTATGGCTACACCTTC. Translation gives CASSLSLDRDYGYTF.

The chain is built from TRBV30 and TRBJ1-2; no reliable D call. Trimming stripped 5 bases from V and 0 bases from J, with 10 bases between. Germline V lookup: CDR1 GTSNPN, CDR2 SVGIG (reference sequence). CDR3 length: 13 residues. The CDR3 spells CAWDMTPNYGYTF. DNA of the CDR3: TGTGCCTGGGATATGACACCTAACTATGGCTACACCTTC. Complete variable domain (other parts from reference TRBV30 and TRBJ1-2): SQTIHQWPATLVQPVGSPLSLECTVEGTSNPNLYWYRQAAGRGLQLLFYSVGIGQISSEVPQNLSASRPQDRQFILSSKKLLLSDSGFYLCAWDMTPNYGYTFGSGTRLTVV.

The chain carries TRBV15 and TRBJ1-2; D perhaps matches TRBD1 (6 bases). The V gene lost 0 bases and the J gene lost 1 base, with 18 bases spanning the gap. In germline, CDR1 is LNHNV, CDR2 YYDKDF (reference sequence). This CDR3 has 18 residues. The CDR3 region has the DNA TGTGCCACCAGCAGAGATCAATACAGGGCTTCCATTAACTATGGCTACACCTTC. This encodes CATSRDQYRASINYGYTF. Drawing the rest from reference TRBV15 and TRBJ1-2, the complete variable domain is DAMVIQNPRYQVTQFGKPVTLSCSQTLNHNVMYWYQQKSSQAPKLLFHYYDKDFNNEADTPDNFQSRRPNTSFCFLDIRSPGLGDTAMYLCATSRDQYRASINYGYTFGSGTRLTVV.

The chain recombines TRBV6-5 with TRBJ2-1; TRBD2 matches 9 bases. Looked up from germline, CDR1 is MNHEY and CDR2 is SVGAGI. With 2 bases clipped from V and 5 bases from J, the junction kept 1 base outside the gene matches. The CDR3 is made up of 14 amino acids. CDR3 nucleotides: TGTGCCAGCAGTTACGAGCGGGGGGACAATGAGCAGTTCTTC. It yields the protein CASSYERGDNEQFF.

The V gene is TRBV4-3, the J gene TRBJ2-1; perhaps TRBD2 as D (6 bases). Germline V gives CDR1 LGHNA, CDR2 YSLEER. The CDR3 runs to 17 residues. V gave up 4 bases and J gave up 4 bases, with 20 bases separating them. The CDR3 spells CASSPTRGSGPYNEQFF. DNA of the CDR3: TGCGCCAGCAGCCCTACCCGGGGCAGCGGGCCTTACAATGAGCAGTTCTTC.

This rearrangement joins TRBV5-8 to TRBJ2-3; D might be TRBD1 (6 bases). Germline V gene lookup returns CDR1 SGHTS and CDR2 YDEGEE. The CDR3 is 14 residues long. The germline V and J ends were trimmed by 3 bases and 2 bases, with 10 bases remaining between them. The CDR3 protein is CASSSRQDTDTQYF. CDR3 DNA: TGTGCCAGCAGCTCCCGACAGGACACAGATACGCAGTATTTT. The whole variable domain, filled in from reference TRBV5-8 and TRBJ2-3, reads EAGVTQSPTHLIKTRGQQATLRCSPISGHTSVYWYQQALGLGLQFLLWYDEGEERNRGNFPPRFSGRQFPNYSSELNVNALELEDSALYLCASSSRQDTDTQYFGPGTRLTVL.